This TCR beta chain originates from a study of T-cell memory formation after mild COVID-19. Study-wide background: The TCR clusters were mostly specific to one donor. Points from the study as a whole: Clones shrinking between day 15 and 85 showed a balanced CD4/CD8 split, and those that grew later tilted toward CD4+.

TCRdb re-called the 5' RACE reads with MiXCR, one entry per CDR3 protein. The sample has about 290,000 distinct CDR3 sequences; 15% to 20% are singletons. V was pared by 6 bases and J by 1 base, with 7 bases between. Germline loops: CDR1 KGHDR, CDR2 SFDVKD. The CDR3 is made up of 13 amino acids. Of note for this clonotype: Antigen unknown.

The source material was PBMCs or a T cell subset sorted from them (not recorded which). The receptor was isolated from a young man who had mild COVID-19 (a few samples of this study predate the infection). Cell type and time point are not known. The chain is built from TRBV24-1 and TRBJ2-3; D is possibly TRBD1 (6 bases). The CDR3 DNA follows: TGTGCCACCAGTCCAGGGGGCACAGATACGCAGTATTTT. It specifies CATSPGGTDTQYF.